Listed here are 26 T cell receptor beta chains from one sample, sequenced in a study of T cells in Graves' hyperthyroidism and ophthalmopathy. From RNA transcripts, TCR beta CDR3 regions were amplified. The HTBI primer set drove a first-round RT-PCR of the TCR CDR3. TCRdb passed the multiplex PCR reads through MiXCR, listing each CDR3 protein once. The sample contains fewer than 400,000 distinct CDR3 sequences, 20% to 30% of which appear only once. Sequences were obtained from blood. The receptors here all came from a man aged 50 to 59 with Graves' hyperthyroidism.

This clonotype was counted a few times. The chain links TRBV5-4 to TRBJ2-1; D perhaps matches TRBD2 (6 bases). Deletions cut 0 bases from V and 5 bases from J, with 15 bases between. Germline loops: CDR1 SGHNT, CDR2 YYREEE (reference sequence). The CDR3 covers 16 residues. CDR3 sequence: CASSLVGLANNNEQFF. The CDR3, as DNA: TGTGCCAGCAGCTTGGTTGGCCTAGCGAATAACAATGAGCAGTTCTTC.

This clonotype was seen many times. The chain carries TRBV12-3 or TRBV12-4 and TRBJ2-1; weak D call: TRBD2 (5 bases). The CDR3 covers 14 residues. The germline V and J ends were trimmed by 0 bases and 5 bases, with 8 bases remaining between them. The CDR3 sequence: CASSLAGRNNEQFF. In DNA, the CDR3 is TGTGCCAGCAGTTTAGCTGGGAGAAACAATGAGCAGTTCTTC.

A few counts support this clonotype. This rearrangement joins TRBV5-1 to TRBJ2-7, with 12 bases identical to TRBD2. J gave up 6 bases and V 4 bases, and 14 bases lay outside the gene matches. This CDR3 spans 17 amino acids. Germline loops: CDR1 SGHRS, CDR2 YFSETQ. The CDR3 sequence is CASSLGVLAGGPTEQYF. As DNA, the CDR3 is TGCGCCAGCAGCCTGGGGGTACTAGCGGGAGGACCTACCGAGCAGTACTTC.

This clonotype has at least ten counts. The chain couples TRBV6-1 to TRBJ2-1; 8 bases match TRBD2. This CDR3 spans 22 amino acids. The junction had 25 bases not matched to a gene; V was cut back by 6 bases and J by 0 bases. In germline, CDR1 is MNHNS, CDR2 SASEGT. The CDR3 DNA reads as TGTGCCAGCAGACCCAGGGGTTATGGCAGGCTAGCGGGCCCCTCCTCCTACAATGAGCAGTTCTTC. It codes for CASRPRGYGRLAGPSSYNEQFF.

This clonotype appeared once. This chain uses TRBV7-2 with TRBJ2-5, with 10 bases identical to TRBD2. V lost 1 base and J lost 5; bases outside the gene matches: 13. Germline loops: CDR1 SGHTA, CDR2 FQGNSA. This CDR3 spans 18 amino acids. The CDR3 is CASSLGPASGSGHETQYF. CDR3 DNA: TGTGCCAGCAGCTTAGGCCCCGCTAGCGGGAGCGGGCATGAGACCCAGTACTTC.

The genes are TRBV5-4 and TRBJ1-2; D is perhaps TRBD1 (5 bases). The CDR3 runs 13 residues. V gave up 1 base and J gave up 7 bases, with 11 bases separating them. In germline, CDR1 is SGHNT, CDR2 YYREEE (reference sequence). DNA for the CDR3: TGTGCCAGCAGCTTGATAGGGGATCCTGGCTACACCTTC. Encoded protein: CASSLIGDPGYTF.

This clonotype was recorded a few times. The chain carries TRBV5-1 and TRBJ2-7; D may correspond to TRBD1 or TRBD2 (5 bases each). Germline-derived CDR1 and CDR2 are SGHRS and YFSETQ. V was clipped by 4 bases and J by 1 base, with 15 bases between them. The CDR3 has 15 residues. The CDR3 spells CASSPGTLASYEQYF. The CDR3 DNA reads TGCGCCAGCAGCCCCGGGACCCTAGCATCCTACGAGCAGTACTTC.

This clonotype has ten or more counts. This chain uses TRBV18 with TRBJ1-2; D is unresolved. V shed 3 bases and J shed 3 bases, with 8 bases lying between them. This CDR3 region has 13 residues. Per germline, CDR1 KGHSH and CDR2 LQKENI. CDR3 amino acids: CASSPSRDYGYTF. CDR3 coding DNA: TGTGCCAGCTCACCCTCTAGGGACTATGGCTACACCTTC.

In DNA, the CDR3 is TGTGCCAGCAGCCACAGGGGTACTAATGAAAAACTGTTTTTT. Protein sequence: CASSHRGTNEKLFF. V and J are TRBV12-3 or TRBV12-4 and TRBJ1-4; TRBD1 aligns across 7 bases. V lost 6 bases, J lost 2 bases, and 3 bases stayed unmatched. The CDR3 totals 14 residues.

This clonotype was seen a handful of times. The CDR3 region is CASAQGHGSNQPQHF. Here the CDR3 DNA reads TGCGCCAGCGCACAGGGGCATGGTAGCAATCAGCCCCAGCATTTT. This sequence joins TRBV10-1 and TRBJ1-5, with 7 bases fitting TRBD1. V lost 8 bases to trimming and J lost 0 bases; unmatched junction nucleotides: 7. This CDR3 has 15 residues. Germline V gives CDR1 WNHNN, CDR2 SYGVQD (reference sequence).

At least ten counts were recorded for this clonotype. V gene TRBV11-2 combines with J gene TRBJ2-5; tentatively, D is TRBD1 or TRBD2 (5 bases each). The ends were cut back, 3 bases at V and 5 bases at J, with 31 bases in the middle. The length of the CDR3 is 20 residues. Per germline, CDR1 SGHAT and CDR2 FQNNGV. The CDR3 coding sequence is TGTGCCAGCAGCTTTAATTCTGCCGGGACCCCCAAGGGAATTGAGGAGACCCAGTACTTC. Translating it yields CASSFNSAGTPKGIEETQYF. Using reference TRBV11-2 and TRBJ2-5 for the parts outside the CDR3, the full variable domain is EAGVAQSPRYKIIEKRQSVAFWCNPISGHATLYWYQQILGQGPKLLIQFQNNGVVDDSQLPKDRFSAERLKGVDSTLKIQPAKLEDSAVYLCASSFNSAGTPKGIEETQYFGPGTRLLVL.

The chain has TRBV28 and TRBJ2-3; perhaps TRBD2 as D (6 bases). Germline V gene data show CDR1 as MDHEN and CDR2 as SYDVKM. There are 16 residues in the CDR3. The germline V and J ends were trimmed by 4 bases and 3 bases, with 17 bases remaining between them. This CDR3 is CASSSRERVGTDTQYF. CDR3 DNA sequence: TGTGCCAGCAGTTCAAGGGAGCGGGTTGGGACAGATACGCAGTATTTT. Variable domain in full (rest from reference TRBV28 and TRBJ2-3): DVKVTQSSRYLVKRTGEKVFLECVQDMDHENMFWYRQDPGLGLRLIYFSYDVKMKEKGDIPEGYSVSREKKERFSLILESASTNQTSMYLCASSSRERVGTDTQYFGPGTRLTVL.

V is TRBV5-1 and J is TRBJ2-3; 8 positions match TRBD2. The trim removed 0 bases at V and 5 bases at J, leaving 2 bases unmatched. The germline gives CDR1 SGHRS, CDR2 YFSETQ. This CDR3 comprises 14 residues. The chain's CDR3 is CASSLEGTRDTQYF. Written as DNA, the CDR3 is TGCGCCAGCAGCTTGGAAGGGACTAGAGATACGCAGTATTTT.

This clonotype was recorded at least ten times. CDR3 in amino acids: CASSLAPRGDEQFF. For the CDR3, the DNA is TGTGCCAGCAGCTTAGCCCCGAGGGGGGATGAGCAGTTCTTC. The chain has TRBV7-2 and TRBJ2-1, with D perhaps being TRBD1 or TRBD2 (6 bases each). The germline CDR1 and CDR2 sequences are SGHTA and FQGNSA. This CDR3 has 14 amino acids. Trimming stripped 0 bases from V and 8 bases from J, with 11 bases between.

The chain employs TRBV5-4 and TRBJ2-1; 8 bases agree with TRBD1. The CDR3 runs 16 residues. Unmatched junction bases numbered 10, after V lost 4 bases and J lost 4 bases. CDR1 is SGHNT and CDR2 is YYREEE in the germline V gene (reference sequence). The CDR3 is CASSTRRTGTYNEQFF. The CDR3 region has the DNA TGTGCCAGCAGCACACGCCGGACAGGGACTTACAATGAGCAGTTCTTC.

V is TRBV29-1 and J is TRBJ2-3; 13 nucleotides line up with TRBD2. The CDR3 contains 16 residues. Trimming at V came to 7 bases and at J to 5 bases, leaving 12 bases not matched to a gene. Germline CDR1 and CDR2: SQVTM and ANQGSEA. CDR3 sequence reads: CSADGGTSGIRDTQYF. The CDR3 coding sequence is TGCAGCGCCGACGGGGGGACTAGCGGGATACGAGATACGCAGTATTTT.

Note on this clonotype: This sequence may be a read error, since a much larger clone differs from it by one base. This CDR3 is CASSLNQGEKLFF. CDR3 DNA: TGTGCCAGCTCACTCAACCAGGGTGAAAAACTGTTTTTT. The rearrangement joins TRBV18 to TRBJ1-4; D possibly corresponds to TRBD1 (5 bases). Germline CDR1 KGHSH, CDR2 LQKENI. The CDR3 is 13 amino acids. The V end was cut by 4 bases, the J end by 7 bases, with 10 bases between. The full variable domain, its missing parts supplied by reference TRBV18 and TRBJ1-4, is NAGVMQNPRHLVRRRGQEARLRCSPMKGHSHVYWYRQLPEEGLKFMVYLQKENIIDESGMPKERFSAEFPKEGPSILRIQQVVRGDSAAYFCASSLNQGEKLFFGSGTQLSVL.

This chain links TRBV18 with TRBJ1-5, with a weak D call TRBD1 (5 bases). Germline V CDR1 and CDR2: KGHSH, LQKENI. V was clipped by 4 bases and J by 1 base, with 11 bases between them. CDR3 length equals 15 residues. The CDR3 DNA is TGTGCCAGCTCACAAGAGGGGCAGAGCAATCAGCCCCAGCATTTT. Its protein product is CASSQEGQSNQPQHF. Filled out from reference TRBV18 and TRBJ1-5, the complete variable domain reads NAGVMQNPRHLVRRRGQEARLRCSPMKGHSHVYWYRQLPEEGLKFMVYLQKENIIDESGMPKERFSAEFPKEGPSILRIQQVVRGDSAAYFCASSQEGQSNQPQHFGDGTRLSIL.

This chain uses TRBV12-3 or TRBV12-4 with TRBJ2-3; maybe TRBD1 (6 bases). V lost 3 bases and J lost 3, with 7 bases in between. This CDR3 spans 13 amino acids. The CDR3 spells CASSFDRTDTQYF. DNA for the CDR3: TGTGCCAGCAGTTTCGACAGGACAGATACGCAGTATTTT.

This clonotype was seen only a few times. The chain uses TRBV11-2 and TRBJ2-7; TRBD2 matches at 12 bases. V trimming: 5 bases; J trimming: 0 bases; junction bases outside the gene matches: 5. Germline loops: CDR1 SGHAT, CDR2 FQNNGV. The CDR3 consists of 16 residues. CDR3 sequence (DNA): TGTGCCAGCAGCCGCTCGACTAGCGGGAGCTCCTACGAGCAGTACTTC. It specifies CASSRSTSGSSYEQYF.

This clonotype was counted many times. The V call is TRBV18, the J call TRBJ1-6, with 7 bases identical to TRBD1. This CDR3 is 14 amino acids long. Germline CDR1 reads KGHSH; CDR2 reads LQKENI. V lost 4 bases, J lost 10 bases, and 7 bases stayed unmatched. CDR3 sequence: CASSRQGSQSPLHF. The CDR3 DNA reads TGTGCCAGCTCACGACAGGGTTCACAGTCACCCCTCCACTTT.

This chain uses TRBV20-1 with TRBJ1-1; D perhaps matches TRBD1 (5 bases). This CDR3 comprises 12 residues. The V end was cut by 5 bases, the J end by 3 bases, with 10 bases between. Germline assignment: CDR1 DFQATT and CDR2 SNEGSKA (reference sequence). The CDR3 DNA sequence: TGCAGTGCTGGGGCCCCGGACACTGAAGCTTTCTTT. Its protein is CSAGAPDTEAFF.

This clonotype was picked up many times. The chain is built from TRBV3-1 and TRBJ1-1; D gene ambiguous. Per the germline V gene, CDR1 is LGHDT and CDR2 is YNNKEL (reference sequence). This CDR3 comprises 13 residues. Trimming removed 2 bases from V and 1 base from J, with 5 bases in between. The DNA of the CDR3 is TGTGCCAGCAGCCAACTAGGGAACACTGAAGCTTTCTTT. This translates into CASSQLGNTEAFF.

The CDR3 sequence is CASNAGQGSNYGYTF. In DNA, the CDR3 is TGTGCCAGCAATGCGGGACAGGGCTCCAACTATGGCTACACCTTC. The chain employs TRBV6-1 and TRBJ1-2; 9 nucleotides match TRBD1. Germline values: CDR1 MNHNS, CDR2 SASEGT. This CDR3 region has 15 residues. The junction had 8 bases not matched to a gene; V was cut back by 7 bases and J by 2 bases.

This clonotype was observed a handful of times. V usage is TRBV5-1 and J usage is TRBJ2-2; TRBD2 matches at 8 bases. This CDR3 has 15 amino acids. Germline V gives CDR1 SGHRS, CDR2 YFSETQ. The V gene end was trimmed by 3 bases and the J gene end by 5 bases; junction bases not matched to a gene: 6. The CDR3 nucleotides are TGCGCCAGCAGCTCCCAAGCGGGGGAAACCGGGGAGCTGTTTTTT. As protein: CASSSQAGETGELFF.

This clonotype was observed a few times. The chain has TRBV12-3 or TRBV12-4 and TRBJ2-7; D is possibly TRBD1 (5 bases). V dropped 5 bases and J dropped 2 bases, with 19 bases sitting between them. The CDR3 covers 16 residues. Written as DNA, the CDR3 is TGTGCCAGCAGTCAACGACTCACGACAGTCACCTACGAGCAGTACTTC. Translation: CASSQRLTTVTYEQYF.